The present TCR beta chain was sequenced within a study of blood T cells in healthy people across ages. General study results and limits: Roughly linear declines in TCR beta diversity per million T cells occurred with age. PBMC samples, being unsorted, prevented any conclusive comparison of naive and antigen-experienced cells. Estimates of diversity drawn from one million T cells were considered underestimates.

With 5 bases removed from V and 5 bases from J, the gap between germline ends came to 8 bases. CDR1 DFQATT and CDR2 SNEGSKA come from the germline V gene (reference sequence). The CDR3 length is 11 residues. This clonotype has more than one count but fewer than ten. Its antigen is still unknown. A second PCR, run for about 7 to 11 cycles, used a sample-barcoded 5' primer plus a J-beta primer mix. MiXCR, run by TCRdb on the 5' RACE reads, gives a single entry per CDR3 protein. Among roughly 1.6 million distinct CDR3 sequences listed, roughly 30% were seen once. The sequence was obtained from a woman younger than 45 in good health. The chain recombines TRBV20-1 with TRBJ2-3; no firm D call. Sequencing used blood. CDR3 nucleotide sequence: TGCAGTGCTTTAGAGGTAGATACGCAGTATTTT. Residues: CSALEVDTQYF.